A selection of T cell receptor beta chains follows, all from one sample in a study of cytomegalovirus exposure and HLA in healthy donors. Generated by immunoSEQ multiplex PCR, the TCRdb table keeps only in-frame clones and is missing some. Among 110,000 or so clones listed, around 77% were seen once. Input material: PBMCs. These receptors came from a woman in her 30s in good health and CMV-seropositive. Both conserved end residues are part of each CDR3. The D gene is left open where the match is weak. Expanded clones get a size class; other rows say once, few or many, or leave the size out.

CDR3 DNA,CDR3 protein,J gene,V gene,CDR3 length,D gene,clone size
TGTGCCAGTAGTCCCCTATCCCTGTCTGAAAAACTGTTTTTT,CASSPLSLSEKLFF,TRBJ1-4,TRBV19,14,NA,few
TGTGCCAGCAGCCCGCCCGGGGGACAGCCTTATGAAAAACTGTTTTTT,CASSPPGGQPYEKLFF,TRBJ1-4,TRBV13,16,TRBD1,NA
TGTGCCAGCAGCGGGGACCGGGACAGGGTGAACACCATATATTTT,CASSGDRDRVNTIYF,TRBJ1-3,TRBV9,15,TRBD1,NA
TGTGCCAGCAGCGGCGGCGCGGGGGGGGGAGAGACCCAGTACTTC,CASSGGAGGGETQYF,TRBJ2-5,TRBV11-2,15,TRBD2,NA
TGCAGCGTGGGATTGGGACAGTATAACTATGGCTACACCTTC,CSVGLGQYNYGYTF,TRBJ1-2,TRBV29-1,14,TRBD1,NA
TGTGCCAGCAGCTTAGTTTCACAGGGGCTCGACTATGGCTACACCTTC,CASSLVSQGLDYGYTF,TRBJ1-2,TRBV11-2,16,TRBD1,NA
TGTGCCAGCAGTGAAGCGCAGGGTGCGAGGGGCTACACCTTC,CASSEAQGARGYTF,TRBJ1-2,TRBV6-1,14,NA,NA
TGCGCCAGCAGCCAAGATCAGGCAGGGGGCAGGATAGGGGCCAACGTCCTGACTTTC,CASSQDQAGGRIGANVLTF,TRBJ2-6,TRBV4-1,19,TRBD1,NA
TGTGCCAGCAGTTACGGACAGGGACCTAGCAATCAGCCCCAGCATTTT,CASSYGQGPSNQPQHF,TRBJ1-5,TRBV6-6,16,TRBD1,few
TGTGCCAGTAGTCCGGTAGCGGGTTACACCGGGGAGCTGTTTTTT,CASSPVAGYTGELFF,TRBJ2-2,TRBV19,15,TRBD2,NA
TGTGCCAGCAGCTCACCGGGACTAGCGGGTCGTAGAGAGCAGTACTTC,CASSSPGLAGRREQYF,TRBJ2-7,TRBV7-3,16,TRBD2,NA
TGTGCCAGCAGGCAGGGACTAGCGGGCTCCTACGAGCAGTACTTC,CASRQGLAGSYEQYF,TRBJ2-7,TRBV27,15,TRBD2,few
TGTGCCAGTAGGCACAAGGGAGATAGCAATCAGCCCCAGCATTTT,CASRHKGDSNQPQHF,TRBJ1-5,TRBV19,15,NA,NA
TGTGCCAGCAGCTTAGGCGCAGGGTATAGCAATCAGCCCCAGCATTTT,CASSLGAGYSNQPQHF,TRBJ1-5,TRBV11-2,16,NA,once
TGTGCCAGCAGCCAACAGGGGTTCAGTGAGACCCAGTACTTC,CASSQQGFSETQYF,TRBJ2-5,TRBV5-4,14,TRBD1,NA
TGTTCCAGCAGCTTAGACCAGGCTACGCAGTATTTT,CSSSLDQATQYF,TRBJ2-3,TRBV7-9,12,NA,NA
TGTGCCAGCTCAGTGGGACAGCTGAACACTAAAGCTTTCTTT,CASSVGQLNTKAFF,TRBJ1-1,TRBV18,14,TRBD1,NA
TGTGCCAGCATCTCCCTATCCTACGAGCAGTACTTC,CASISLSYEQYF,TRBJ2-7,TRBV6-1,12,NA,few
TGTTCCAGCAGCCCTCCCTGGGGAGCAGAGAACACCGGGGAGCTGTTTTTT,CSSSPPWGAENTGELFF,TRBJ2-2,TRBV7-9,17,NA,NA
TGTGCCAGCAGTTACTGGTCTAGGGGCCAAGAGACCCAGTACTTC,CASSYWSRGQETQYF,TRBJ2-5,TRBV6-5,15,NA,NA